This T cell receptor (beta chain) was retrieved from a study of cytotoxic CD8 clonotypes in ibrutinib-treated CLL. Frozen-stored PBMCs produced 1.5 to 2.5 micrograms of genomic DNA for TCR beta libraries. The V end was cut by 6 bases, the J end by 5 bases, with 7 bases between. Germline-derived CDR1 and CDR2 are SEHNR and FQNEAQ (reference sequence). The CDR3 is made up of 11 amino acids. Comments on this clone: The antigen remains unidentified.

The assay was immunoSEQ multiplex PCR, and TCRdb's table has in-frame clones only and misses some. The sample comprises about 140,000 clones, roughly 90% of which are singletons, and more than 10% rests with the top ten. Regarding the study as a whole: Once treatment began, public clonotypes, which were uncommon, contracted or stayed stable.

This TCR was sampled from a human donor with chronic lymphocytic leukemia. This chain links TRBV7-9 with TRBJ2-5; no clear D. Material: PBMCs, obtained after 12 months of ibrutinib treatment. CDR3 sequence reads: CASRLAETQYF. CDR3 nucleotides: TGTGCCAGCAGGCTGGCGGAGACCCAGTACTTC.